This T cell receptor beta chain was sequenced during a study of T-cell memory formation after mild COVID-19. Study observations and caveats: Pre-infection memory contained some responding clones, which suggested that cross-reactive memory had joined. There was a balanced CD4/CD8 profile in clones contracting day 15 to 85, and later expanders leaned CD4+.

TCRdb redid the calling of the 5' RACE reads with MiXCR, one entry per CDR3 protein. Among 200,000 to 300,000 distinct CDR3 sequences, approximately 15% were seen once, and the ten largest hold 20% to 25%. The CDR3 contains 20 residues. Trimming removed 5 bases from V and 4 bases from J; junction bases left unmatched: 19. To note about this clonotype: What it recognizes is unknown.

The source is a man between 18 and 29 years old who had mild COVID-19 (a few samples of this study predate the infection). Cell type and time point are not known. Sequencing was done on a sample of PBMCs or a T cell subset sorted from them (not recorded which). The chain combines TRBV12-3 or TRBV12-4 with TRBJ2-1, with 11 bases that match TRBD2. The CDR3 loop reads CASSLGRRQGGTSGYNEQFF. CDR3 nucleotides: TGTGCCAGCAGTCTCGGCAGGCGACAGGGCGGGACTAGCGGATACAATGAGCAGTTCTTC.